This note documents a single TCR beta chain sequence. Only in-frame clones appear in the TCRdb table, and some are missing; sequencing was by immunoSEQ multiplex PCR. There are about 93,000 clones in the sample; roughly 91% occur only once, and around 2.4% lies in the top ten. CDR3 size: 12 residues. V was clipped by 3 bases and J by 8 bases, with 9 bases between them. Germline CDR1 reads SGHRS; CDR2 reads YFSETQ. These data originate in a study of PD-1 blockade in classical Hodgkin lymphoma. All patients experienced relapse after autologous stem cell transplantation, and brentuximab vedotin exposure was variable.

This chain joins TRBV5-1 and TRBJ1-3; no firm D call. The source material was peripheral blood mononuclear cells (PBMCs), sampled before the second cycle of nivolumab. The sequence was collected from a human donor with classical Hodgkin lymphoma. CDR3 in amino acids: CASSSSSHTIYF. In nucleotides, the CDR3 is TGCGCCAGCAGCTCGTCATCACACACCATATATTTT.